The entry below describes one T cell receptor beta chain. As yet, its antigen is unknown. This sample is part of a study of cytomegalovirus exposure and HLA in healthy donors. Study results and limitations: Judged likely to be a sequencing artifact was a cluster of highly shared sequence variants.

PCR employed 60 Vbeta and 13 Jbeta primers. The protocol was immunoSEQ multiplex PCR, while the TCRdb copy is restricted to in-frame clones and leaves out a portion. The table has about 200,000 clones, around 84% seen once. The CDR3 runs 14 residues. CDR1 is MNHNY and CDR2 is SVGAGI in the germline V gene (reference sequence). J lost 4 bases, V lost 6 bases, and 8 bases had no gene match. The sequence was obtained from a woman between 18 and 29 years old in good health and CMV-seronegative. The chain carries TRBV6-6 and TRBJ2-7; 8 bases match TRBD1. The specimen was PBMCs. The CDR3 region is CASRRGTGGYEQYF. In DNA form, the CDR3 reads TGTGCCAGCAGAAGAGGAACAGGGGGGTACGAGCAGTACTTC.